Each of the 10 T cell receptor beta chains below was sequenced from the same sample in a study of T cell clonotyping in hematopoietic cell transplantation. Assay: immunoSEQ multiplex PCR; the TCRdb copy retains only in-frame clones and omits some. Of roughly 30,000 clones listed, more than 60% are singletons. Noted time point: recipient sample about 28 days before transplant, after cytoreduction. The sequenced sample was peripheral blood mononuclear cells, obtained before stem cell transplant. Receptors originate from a woman aged 25 to 39 with chronic myeloid leukemia. Some clones in this sample may be carry-over from other donors' samples.

The chain employs TRBV30 and TRBJ2-7; 12 nucleotides align to TRBD1. The CDR3 is 18 residues long. Per germline, CDR1 GTSNPN and CDR2 SVGIG (reference sequence). The junction had 14 bases not matched to a gene; V was cut back by 0 bases and J by 5 bases. CDR3: CAWSVVPNYGTGGDEQYF. Written as DNA, the CDR3 is TGTGCCTGGAGTGTGGTCCCGAACTACGGGACAGGGGGCGACGAGCAGTACTTC. The whole variable domain, filled in from reference TRBV30 and TRBJ2-7, reads SQTIHQWPATLVQPVGSPLSLECTVEGTSNPNLYWYRQAAGRGLQLLFYSVGIGQISSEVPQNLSASRPQDRQFILSSKKLLLSDSGFYLCAWSVVPNYGTGGDEQYFGPGTRLTVT.

The gene calls are TRBV7-3 and TRBJ2-5; D perhaps matches TRBD2 (6 bases). V lost 5 bases, J lost 2 bases, and 18 bases lay in between. This CDR3 comprises 16 residues. The germline V gene encodes CDR1 SGHTA and CDR2 FQGTGA. CDR3 loop: CASSPNPGLGQETQYF. The CDR3 nucleotides read TGTGCCAGCAGCCCAAATCCGGGACTGGGACAAGAGACCCAGTACTTC.

This sequence joins TRBV5-6 and TRBJ1-1; D remains ambiguous. Germline V CDR1 and CDR2: SGHDT, YYEEEE. Trimming shortened V by 0 bases and J by 1 base, and 16 bases separated the two germline ends. This CDR3 has 17 residues. CDR3 protein: CASSLASALFRNTEAFF. For the CDR3, the DNA is TGTGCCAGCAGCTTGGCCTCAGCCCTATTTAGGAACACTGAAGCTTTCTTT.

This clone occurred a few times. V and J are TRBV7-6 and TRBJ1-6; D is unclear. The germline gives CDR1 SGHVS, CDR2 FNYEAQ. Trimming took 2 bases from V and 6 from J, leaving 8 bases between them. The CDR3 has 14 amino acids. DNA for the CDR3: TGTGCCAGCAGCTTACCCCAGGCTAATTCACCCCTCCACTTT. It specifies CASSLPQANSPLHF.

This rearrangement joins TRBV19 to TRBJ1-1; D unresolved. V dropped 3 bases and J dropped 2 bases, with 10 bases sitting between them. CDR1 and CDR2 from the germline V gene are LNHDA and SQIVND (reference sequence). CDR3 length equals 14 residues. The DNA of the CDR3 is TGTGCCAGTAGTATTGATGGGCCTAACACTGAAGCTTTCTTT. This sequence encodes CASSIDGPNTEAFF.

The chain links TRBV7-7 to TRBJ1-2, with D uncertain. V was clipped by 1 base and J by 8 bases, with 11 bases between them. This CDR3 has 13 amino acids. Looked up from germline, CDR1 is SSHAT and CDR2 is FNYEAQ (reference sequence). This CDR3 reads CASSLGHGEGYTF. CDR3 sequence (DNA): TGTGCCAGCAGCTTAGGGCACGGTGAGGGCTACACCTTC.

J is TRBJ1-2 and V is TRBV6-5, with D unclear. Germline V gene data show CDR1 as MNHEY and CDR2 as SVGAGI. CDR3 length equals 13 residues. The V end lost 2 bases, the J end lost 1 base, and 5 bases lay between the germline ends. The CDR3 reads CASSYKNNYGYTF. DNA of the CDR3: TGTGCCAGCAGTTACAAGAATAACTATGGCTACACCTTC.

This chain connects TRBV20-1 to TRBJ1-1; tentative D call: TRBD1 (5 bases). CDR1 is DFQATT, CDR2 SNEGSKA, per germline (reference sequence). Trimming removed 3 bases from V and 5 bases from J, with 7 bases in between. The CDR3 consists of 11 residues. In DNA form, the CDR3 reads TGCAGTGCTAGGGGGGGAACTGAAGCTTTCTTT. Its protein is CSARGGTEAFF.

This chain uses TRBV27 with TRBJ2-1; 9 bases match TRBD1. The CDR3 is made up of 16 amino acids. Germline V gene lookup returns CDR1 MNHEY and CDR2 SMNVEV (reference sequence). Unmatched junction bases numbered 7, after V lost 5 bases and J lost 2 bases. DNA for the CDR3: TGTGCCAGCAGTAGGTCGGACAGGGGTACCTACAATGAGCAGTTCTTC. Its protein product is CASSRSDRGTYNEQFF.

This clone occurred once. The chain's CDR3 is CASSYRDSGTEAFF. As DNA, the CDR3 is TGTGCCAGCAGTTACCGGGACAGTGGAACTGAAGCTTTCTTT. The chain carries TRBV6-5 and TRBJ1-1; 7 nucleotides match TRBD1. V lost 2 bases to trimming and J lost 5 bases; unmatched junction nucleotides: 5. Germline assignment: CDR1 MNHEY and CDR2 SVGAGI. The CDR3 is 14 residues long.